The clone carrying this T cell receptor beta chain was counted only a few times. The antigen is undetermined. The entry originates in a study of beta chain features in type 1 diabetes. This CDR3 has 17 residues. Trimming cost V 0 bases and J 6 bases; bases outside gene matches: 2. Germline values: CDR1 SGDLS, CDR2 YYNGEE. Findings and limits, study-wide: Shortening that was moderate but significant affected the TCRB CDR3s of Type 1 diabetes patients in all four CD4+ subsets. VDJ junctions sequenced from type 1 diabetes patients showed fewer insertions and more deletions. Although PCR might favor shorter templates, it would do so equally in patients and controls.

Reverse transcription of all isolated RNA meant that expressed TCRB transcripts were sequenced. Measured with immunoSEQ multiplex PCR; TCRdb has only the in-frame clones, and not every one. The profile shows about 340,000 clones, roughly 13% of them singletons. The authors sorted CD4+ naive, central memory, regulatory and stem cell-like memory cells via CD45RO/CCR7/CD25/CD127/CD95/CD27. The receptor was derived from a woman between 18 and 30 years old with type 1 diabetes. Sequencing was performed on naive CD4+ T cells from blood. This rearrangement joins TRBV9 to TRBJ2-2; 16 bases are a match to TRBD2. The CDR3 reads CASSVGGTSGRAGELFF. CDR3 DNA: TGTGCCAGCAGCGTAGGAGGGACTAGCGGGAGGGCCGGGGAGCTGTTTTTT.